This T cell receptor beta chain derives from a study of T cells in tumors after PD-1 blockade. The table came from immunoSEQ multiplex PCR; TCRdb's copy has only in-frame clones and leaves some out. The sample has 45,000 to 60,000 clones, 81% seen once; the top ten hold 4% to 4.5%. V lost 0 bases and J lost 0; bases outside the gene matches: 2. The CDR3 is made up of 16 amino acids. Germline V gene sequence: CDR1 LNHNV, CDR2 YYDKDF (reference sequence). The source material was PBMCs, sampled before anti-PD-1 treatment. The chain joins TRBV15 to TRBJ2-1; 7 bases line up with TRBD1. The clonotype comes from a human donor with basal cell carcinoma. In DNA form, the CDR3 reads TGTGCCACCAGCAGAGATAGGGACAGCTCCTACAATGAGCAGTTCTTC. It encodes CATSRDRDSSYNEQFF.